The TCR beta chain under discussion was sequenced for a study of cytomegalovirus exposure and HLA in healthy donors. Overall study: The same platform used for the 500 to 850 first-cohort repertoires was also used for the 95 to 150 validation repertoires, as a later analysis reported. Study outcomes and limitations: In vitro experiments confirmed that three CMV-associated chains were specific for CMV antigens.

As concerns this clone: Its antigen is still unknown.

The study drew the donors from its approximately 110-subject validation cohort, separate from the approximately 700-subject first cohort. This table comes from immunoSEQ multiplex PCR, and its TCRdb copy is limited to in-frame clones, with some not included. The data hold about 200,000 clones, with roughly 86% observed a single time. The CDR3 contains 14 residues. CDR1 and CDR2 from the germline V gene are SGHRS and YFSETQ. The junction had 4 bases not matched to a gene; V was cut back by 1 base and J by 7 bases. What was sequenced was PBMCs. The TCR comes from a woman between 18 and 30 years old in good health and CMV-seronegative. The chain carries TRBV5-1 and TRBJ1-5, with 8 bases matching TRBD1. Written as DNA, the CDR3 is TGCGCCAGCAGCTTGTCGACAGGGGACCAGCCCCAGCATTTT. This sequence encodes CASSLSTGDQPQHF.